These 8 T cell receptor beta chains originate from one sample sequenced in a study of tumor-infiltrating lymphocytes in primary liver carcinoma. cDNA specific to TCR beta was made from approximately 0.55 ug of total RNA, with a constant-region primer employed for priming. Libraries of TCR beta came from three nested multiplex PCR rounds with slightly modified ARM-PCR. The opening two PCR rounds, roughly 11 cycles each, paired TRBV1-TRBV30 forward primers with a C-beta reverse primer. Using its own MiXCR run on the multiplex PCR reads, TCRdb lists one record per CDR3 protein. Of about 21,000 distinct CDR3 sequences in the sample, approximately 79% were seen once. Investigators took RNA and DNA out together from about 19-30 mg of unsorted bulk tissue. Input material: liver tumor tissue from sampling region 1. The sample's subset: tumor region T1, superior pole. The receptors here all came from a man between 35 and 55 years old with primary liver carcinoma and hepatitis B virus infection.

This clonotype was counted once. V is TRBV13 and J is TRBJ1-1; 7 nucleotides align to TRBD1. V lost 1 base to trimming and J lost 5 bases; unmatched junction nucleotides: 1. Per germline, CDR1 PRHDT and CDR2 FYEKMQ (reference sequence). This CDR3 spans 13 amino acids. Here the CDR3 reads CASSLATGTEAFF. CDR3 nucleotide sequence: TGTGCCAGCAGCTTAGCGACAGGGACTGAAGCTTTCTTT. Full variable domain (remainder filled in from reference TRBV13 and TRBJ1-1): AAGVIQSPRHLIKEKRETATLKCYPIPRHDTVYWYQQGPGQDPQFLISFYEKMQSDKGSIPDRFSAQQFSDYHSELNMSSLELGDSALYFCASSLATGTEAFFGQGTRLTVV.

Of note for this clonotype: Compared with germline, one end of the junction differs, possibly owing to a read error. The chain links TRBV28 to TRBJ1-1; 8 nucleotides agree with TRBD1. Germline V lookup: CDR1 MDHEN, CDR2 SYDVKM. The CDR3 consists of 14 residues. CDR3 DNA: TGTGCCCACAAATCCAGGGGGCGCAATACTGAAGTTTTCTTT. The encoded protein is CAHKSRGRNTEVFF.

Details on this clonotype: The conserved closing phenylalanine or tryptophan is absent in this CDR3, likely reflecting a read error. V gene TRBV12-3 or TRBV12-4 combines with J gene TRBJ2-2, with 7 positions matching TRBD2. The CDR3 runs 18 residues. Germline trimming cut 10 bases from V and 7 bases from J; bases unmatched to any gene: 24. The CDR3 loop is CAISPHTSVRRFVGELFC. In DNA, the CDR3 is TGTGCCATCTCCCCCCACACTAGCGTGAGAAGATTTGTCGGGGAGCTGTTTTGT.

Comments on this clonotype: Compared with germline, one end of the junction differs, possibly owing to a read error. The V gene is TRBV5-1, the J gene TRBJ2-1, with 10 nucleotides matching TRBD2. Per germline, CDR1 SGHRS and CDR2 YFSETQ. This CDR3 spans 17 amino acids. The CDR3 bases are TGCGTCAGCAGCAGCCCTCTAGCGGGAGTCTTCTATAATGAGCAGTTCTTC. This codes for CVSSSPLAGVFYNEQFF.

A word on this clonotype: The conserved phenylalanine or tryptophan normally closing the CDR3 is absent here, so this likely arose from a read error. This chain joins TRBV11-2 and TRBJ2-2; perhaps TRBD2 as D (7 bases). The CDR3 has 17 amino acids. The germline CDR1 and CDR2 sequences are SGHAT and FQNNGV. CDR3 residues: CASSLALGGAKTEELFV. The CDR3 coding sequence is TGTGCCAGCAGCTTAGCATTAGGGGGGGCGAAGACCGAGGAGCTGTTTGTT.

About this clonotype: This sequence may be a read error, since a much larger clone differs from it by one base. This chain links TRBV7-8 with TRBJ2-1; 8 positions match TRBD2. This CDR3 has 15 residues. Germline CDR1 reads SGHVS; CDR2 reads FQNEAQ. CDR3 residues: CAGSPELADYNEQFF. DNA for the CDR3: TGTGCCGGCAGCCCAGAACTAGCGGATTACAATGAGCAGTTCTTC. The full variable domain, rest sourced from reference TRBV7-8 and TRBJ2-1, is GAGVSQSPRYKVAKRGQDVALRCDPISGHVSLFWYQQALGQGPEFLTYFQNEAQLDKSGLPSDRFFAERPEGSVSTLKIQRTQQEDSAVYLCAGSPELADYNEQFFGPGTRLTVL.

Note on this clonotype: The CDR3 end shows no conserved phenylalanine or tryptophan, and so a read error is likely. The CDR3 DNA reads as TGTACCAGCAGCGGCAGTATCACTCAGCCCCAGCATCTT. This codes for CTSSGSITQPQHL. The V gene is TRBV7-9, the J gene TRBJ1-5; unclear D gene. The CDR3 sequence is 13 residues long. Germline CDR1 and CDR2: SEHNR and FQNEAQ (reference sequence).

The chain recombines TRBV9 with TRBJ2-1, with 13 bases aligning to TRBD2. This CDR3 comprises 15 residues. The germline V gene encodes CDR1 SGDLS and CDR2 YYNGEE. The V gene end was trimmed by 4 bases and the J gene end by 12 bases; junction bases not matched to a gene: 10. CDR3: CASSLVTSGRHGQFF. The CDR3 nucleotides are TGTGCCAGCAGCCTCGTGACTAGCGGGAGGCATGGGCAGTTCTTC.